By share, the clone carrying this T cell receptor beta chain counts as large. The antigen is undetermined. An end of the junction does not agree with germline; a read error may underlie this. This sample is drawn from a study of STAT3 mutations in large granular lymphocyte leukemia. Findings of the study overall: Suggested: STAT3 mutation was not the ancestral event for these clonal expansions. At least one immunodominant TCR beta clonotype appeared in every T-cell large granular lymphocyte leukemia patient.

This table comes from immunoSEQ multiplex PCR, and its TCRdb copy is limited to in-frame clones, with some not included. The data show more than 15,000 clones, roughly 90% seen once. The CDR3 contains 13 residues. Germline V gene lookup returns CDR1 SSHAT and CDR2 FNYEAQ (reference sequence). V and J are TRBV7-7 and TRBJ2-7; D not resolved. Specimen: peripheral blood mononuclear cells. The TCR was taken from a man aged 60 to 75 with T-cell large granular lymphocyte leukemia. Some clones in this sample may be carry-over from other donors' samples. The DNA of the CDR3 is TGTGCTAGCAGCTTAGAGGAGCGCCACGAGCAGTACTTC. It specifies CASSLEERHEQYF.